A selection of T cell receptor beta chains follows, all from one sample in a study of cytomegalovirus exposure and HLA in healthy donors. Generated by immunoSEQ multiplex PCR, the TCRdb table keeps only in-frame clones and is missing some. The sample has 75,000 to 90,000 clones; 85% are singletons. The sequencing input was PBMCs. These receptors came from a middle-aged man in good health and CMV-seropositive. CDR3s include the opening cysteine and the closing phenylalanine or tryptophan. Fields, in order: D gene, V gene, clone size, J gene, CDR3 DNA, CDR3 protein. A D gene is named only where the DNA matches it firmly. Size is stated for part of the rows, as once, few or many counts, or as a class when the clone is expanded.

d_call: .; v_call: TRBV6-5; clone_size: .; j_call: TRBJ2-1; cdr3_nt: TGTGCCAGCAGTTCCCCCCGGGGGGCCGCATACAATGAGCAGTTCTTC; cdr3_aa: CASSSPRGAAYNEQFF
d_call: TRBD1; v_call: TRBV18; clone_size: .; j_call: TRBJ2-3; cdr3_nt: TGTGCCAGCTCACCACTTACCAGGGGGAGCACAGATACGCAGTATTTT; cdr3_aa: CASSPLTRGSTDTQYF
d_call: .; v_call: TRBV5-6; clone_size: once; j_call: TRBJ1-2; cdr3_nt: TGTGCCAGCAGCTTGAACGGACAGTATTTCTATGGCTACACCTTC; cdr3_aa: CASSLNGQYFYGYTF
d_call: TRBD2; v_call: TRBV19; clone_size: .; j_call: TRBJ2-3; cdr3_nt: TGTGCCAGTAGTATCTCACTAGCGGGGAGCACAGATACGCAGTATTTT; cdr3_aa: CASSISLAGSTDTQYF
d_call: .; v_call: TRBV6-1; clone_size: .; j_call: TRBJ2-7; cdr3_nt: TGTGCCAGCAGTGCCGTCGTTGCCTACGAGCAGTACTTC; cdr3_aa: CASSAVVAYEQYF
d_call: .; v_call: TRBV11-2; clone_size: few; j_call: TRBJ2-5; cdr3_nt: TGTGCCAGCAGCCGTAACAAAGAGACCCAGTACTTC; cdr3_aa: CASSRNKETQYF
d_call: TRBD2; v_call: TRBV6-1; clone_size: .; j_call: TRBJ2-3; cdr3_nt: TGTGCCAGTGAGCTAGCGGGATGGCGGTATTTT; cdr3_aa: CASELAGWRYF
d_call: .; v_call: TRBV4-1; clone_size: .; j_call: TRBJ1-1; cdr3_nt: TGCGCCAGCAAATTCGGGGGGGCCGGGGCGTTGAGGGGCACTGAAGCTTTCTTT; cdr3_aa: CASKFGGAGALRGTEAFF
d_call: .; v_call: TRBV11-3; clone_size: .; j_call: TRBJ1-6; cdr3_nt: TGTGCCAGCAGCCTTGGGGGGGCCTCCTATAATTCACCCCTCCACTTT; cdr3_aa: CASSLGGASYNSPLHF
d_call: TRBD2; v_call: TRBV7-9; clone_size: .; j_call: TRBJ2-1; cdr3_nt: TGTGCCAGCAGCGCCAGCGGGGAAATCTACAATGAGCAGTTCTTC; cdr3_aa: CASSASGEIYNEQFF
d_call: .; v_call: TRBV7-8; clone_size: .; j_call: TRBJ2-7; cdr3_nt: TGTGCCAGCAGCTTAGGTGTGGGGGGCGAGCAGTACTTC; cdr3_aa: CASSLGVGGEQYF
d_call: .; v_call: TRBV7-3; clone_size: .; j_call: TRBJ2-3; cdr3_nt: TGTGCCAGCAGCTTAGGCCCTAGGCAGAGCACAGATACGCAGTATTTT; cdr3_aa: CASSLGPRQSTDTQYF
d_call: TRBD1; v_call: TRBV7-9; clone_size: few; j_call: TRBJ2-7; cdr3_nt: TGTGCCAGCAGCTTAGGACAGGGGGCCGGCGAGCAGTACTTC; cdr3_aa: CASSLGQGAGEQYF
d_call: TRBD2; v_call: TRBV30; clone_size: .; j_call: TRBJ2-7; cdr3_nt: TGTGCCTGGAGCTTGCTAGCGGTTTCCTACGAGCAGTACTTC; cdr3_aa: CAWSLLAVSYEQYF
d_call: TRBD1; v_call: TRBV6-1; clone_size: few; j_call: TRBJ2-2; cdr3_nt: TGTGCCAGCAGTCCCGGGACAGACACCGGGGAGCTGTTTTTT; cdr3_aa: CASSPGTDTGELFF
d_call: TRBD1; v_call: TRBV28; clone_size: .; j_call: TRBJ2-2; cdr3_nt: TGTGCCAGCAGTTTCTCGGACAGGGGTCCGGAGCTGTTTTTT; cdr3_aa: CASSFSDRGPELFF